A single sample gave rise to the 8 T cell receptor beta chains below, sequenced in a study of cytomegalovirus exposure and HLA in healthy donors. The PCR employed 60 Vbeta primers together with 13 Jbeta primers. The table came from immunoSEQ multiplex PCR; TCRdb's copy has only in-frame clones and leaves some out. Among around 150,000 clones listed, about four fifths were seen once. Sequenced input: PBMCs. The receptors shown here come from a man aged 25 to 40 in good health and CMV-seronegative.

The chain employs TRBV28 and TRBJ1-2; D gene unclear. V dropped 8 bases and J dropped 7 bases, with 11 bases sitting between them. Germline assignment: CDR1 MDHEN and CDR2 SYDVKM. This CDR3 has 11 residues. CDR3 DNA sequence: TGTGCCAGCGCTTCTGAGAGTGGCTACACCTTC. It yields the protein CASASESGYTF.

CDR3 nucleotide sequence: TGCGCCAGCAGCTTGCAGGGCCCTGAGCAGTTCTTC. It codes for CASSLQGPEQFF. V is TRBV5-1 and J is TRBJ2-1; D might be TRBD1 (5 bases). Looked up from germline, CDR1 is SGHRS and CDR2 is YFSETQ. There are 12 residues in the CDR3. The V gene lost 1 base and the J gene lost 9 bases, with 8 bases spanning the gap.

The rearrangement joins TRBV19 to TRBJ1-3; D not resolved. Per germline, CDR1 LNHDA and CDR2 SQIVND (reference sequence). Trimming shortened V by 5 bases and J by 0 bases, and 11 bases separated the two germline ends. This CDR3 is 15 amino acids long. The CDR3 sequence is CASSLNIRSGNTIYF. The CDR3 bases are TGTGCCAGTAGTTTAAACATCCGCTCTGGAAACACCATATATTTT.

The chain couples TRBV2 to TRBJ2-3; TRBD2 matches 13 bases. The ends lost 5 bases at V and 0 bases at J; junction bases unmatched: 8. This CDR3 contains 18 residues. CDR1 is SNHLY, CDR2 FYNNEI, per germline. In DNA form, the CDR3 reads TGTGCCAGCAGTTATTCCGGGACTAGCGGGGCTAGCACAGATACGCAGTATTTT. It encodes CASSYSGTSGASTDTQYF.

V usage is TRBV28 and J usage is TRBJ1-3, with D possibly matching TRBD1 (5 bases). CDR1 is MDHEN, CDR2 SYDVKM, per germline. The CDR3 covers 13 residues. With 2 bases removed from V and 9 bases from J, the gap between germline ends came to 11 bases. CDR3: CASSLGAETTIYF. In nucleotides, the CDR3 is TGTGCCAGCAGTTTAGGGGCGGAGACCACCATATATTTT. The full variable domain, its missing parts supplied by reference TRBV28 and TRBJ1-3, is DVKVTQSSRYLVKRTGEKVFLECVQDMDHENMFWYRQDPGLGLRLIYFSYDVKMKEKGDIPEGYSVSREKKERFSLILESASTNQTSMYLCASSLGAETTIYFGEGSWLTVV.

The rearrangement joins TRBV28 to TRBJ1-5, with D tentatively TRBD1 (5 bases). V lost 6 bases and J lost 5, with 14 bases in between. The CDR3 has 14 amino acids. The germline V gene encodes CDR1 MDHEN and CDR2 SYDVKM. CDR3 in amino acids: CASRGRRVDQPQHF. CDR3 nucleotide sequence: TGTGCCAGCAGGGGGCGCAGGGTCGATCAGCCCCAGCATTTT.

V and J are TRBV7-2 and TRBJ2-5, with D possibly TRBD2 on 6 matching bases. CDR1 and CDR2 from the germline V gene are SGHTA and FQGNSA. The CDR3 extends over 15 amino acids. V gave up 3 bases and J gave up 1 base, with 12 bases separating them. CDR3 in DNA: TGTGCCAGCAGCTTGGGTTCTAGCGCCCAAGAGACCCAGTACTTC. It encodes CASSLGSSAQETQYF.

The chain combines TRBV6-4 with TRBJ2-1; 11 bases agree with TRBD2. There are 14 residues in the CDR3. Germline values: CDR1 MRHNA, CDR2 SNTAGT. Trimming cost V 4 bases and J 7 bases; bases outside gene matches: 3. The CDR3 is CASSGSGGANEQFF. CDR3 bases: TGTGCCAGCAGTGGTAGCGGGGGGGCAAATGAGCAGTTCTTC.